The next 27 T cell receptor beta chains were all read from a single sample in a study of T cell changes during pregnancy in multiple sclerosis. Assay: immunoSEQ multiplex PCR; the TCRdb copy retains only in-frame clones and omits some. The data hold roughly 40,000 clones, with approximately 92% observed a single time. Sequenced material: CD4+ T cells from peripheral blood mononuclear cells, taken after pregnancy. The receptors shown here come from a female donor in good health, enrolled as a control in a pregnancy study.

This clone was seen a single time. As DNA, the CDR3 is TGTGCCAGCAGCCCGGGACTAGCGGGGGGAGCCCGAGATACGCAGTATTTT. It specifies CASSPGLAGGARDTQYF. The rearrangement joins TRBV5-4 to TRBJ2-3, with TRBD2 matching 15 bases. This CDR3 is built from 17 residues. With V trimmed by 4 bases and J by 5 bases, 8 bases remained unmatched. Germline CDR1 reads SGHNT; CDR2 reads YYREEE (reference sequence). The whole variable domain, remainder taken from reference TRBV5-4 and TRBJ2-3, is ETGVTQSPTHLIKTRGQQVTLRCSSQSGHNTVSWYQQALGQGPQFIFQYYREEENGRGNFPPRFSGLQFPNYSSELNVNALELDDSALYLCASSPGLAGGARDTQYFGPGTRLTVL.

The rearrangement links TRBV9 to TRBJ2-5; the D is unclear. From germline, CDR1 is SGDLS and CDR2 YYNGEE. The CDR3 spans 15 residues. V was clipped by 4 bases and J by 1 base, with 14 bases between them. The CDR3 protein is CASSPHLDTQETQYF. The CDR3 DNA follows: TGTGCCAGCAGCCCCCACTTAGACACCCAAGAGACCCAGTACTTC. Together with reference TRBV9 and TRBJ2-5, the CDR3 gives the full variable domain: DSGVTQTPKHLITATGQRVTLRCSPRSGDLSVYWYQQSLDQGLQFLIQYYNGEERAKGNILERFSAQQFPDLHSELNLSSLELGDSALYFCASSPHLDTQETQYFGPGTRLLVL.

V usage is TRBV18 and J usage is TRBJ1-6; tentatively, D is TRBD1 (6 bases). The germline CDR1 and CDR2 sequences are KGHSH and LQKENI. The V end was cut by 2 bases, the J end by 9 bases, with 11 bases between. The CDR3 is 14 residues long. CDR3 bases: TGTGCCAGCTCACCAGCAAGGGGGGGTTCACCCCTCCACTTT. Protein product: CASSPARGGSPLHF. Using reference TRBV18 and TRBJ1-6 for the parts outside the CDR3, the full variable domain is NAGVMQNPRHLVRRRGQEARLRCSPMKGHSHVYWYRQLPEEGLKFMVYLQKENIIDESGMPKERFSAEFPKEGPSILRIQQVVRGDSAAYFCASSPARGGSPLHFGNGTRLTVT.

The chain carries TRBV7-6 and TRBJ2-1, with 8 bases matching TRBD2. V dropped 3 bases and J dropped 7; count of bases not matched to a gene: 8. The CDR3 is 15 residues long. Germline CDR1 reads SGHVS; CDR2 reads FNYEAQ. CDR3 sequence reads: CASSFERGGLNEQFF. CDR3 nucleotides: TGTGCCAGCAGCTTCGAACGGGGGGGCCTTAATGAGCAGTTCTTC.

The chain has TRBV27 and TRBJ1-1, with a tentative D call TRBD1 (5 bases). Trimming pared 1 base from V and 1 base from J, leaving 13 bases between. CDR3 length equals 16 residues. The germline gives CDR1 MNHEY, CDR2 SMNVEV (reference sequence). CDR3 region: CASSLFPGTSNTEAFF. As DNA, the CDR3 is TGTGCCAGCAGTTTATTTCCCGGGACTTCGAACACTGAAGCTTTCTTT.

The genes are TRBV7-2 and TRBJ2-2, with D maybe TRBD1 (6 bases). The germline V gene has CDR1 SGHTA and CDR2 FQGNSA. Trimming shortened V by 6 bases and J by 4 bases, and 15 bases separated the two germline ends. This CDR3 has 15 residues. CDR3 nucleotide sequence: TGTGCCAGCAGATCTACAGGGTTGGTCACCGGGGAGCTGTTTTTT. Translated, it gives CASRSTGLVTGELFF. Full variable domain (missing parts from reference TRBV7-2 and TRBJ2-2): GAGVSQSPSNKVTEKGKDVELRCDPISGHTALYWYRQSLGQGLEFLIYFQGNSAPDKSGLPSDRFSAERTGGSVSTLTIQRTQQEDSAVYLCASRSTGLVTGELFFGEGSRLTVL.

This sequence joins TRBV5-1 and TRBJ2-3; D is unclear. With 2 bases removed from V and 3 bases from J, the gap between germline ends came to 13 bases. CDR3 length equals 15 residues. Germline V gene data show CDR1 as SGHRS and CDR2 as YFSETQ. In DNA, the CDR3 is TGCGCCAGCAGCTTTAAAGGAGCGTTTACAGATACGCAGTATTTT. Protein product: CASSFKGAFTDTQYF.

V usage is TRBV11-2 and J usage is TRBJ2-1; no clear D. The CDR3 loop spans 12 amino acids. Trimming pared 5 bases from V and 6 bases from J, leaving 8 bases between. Per the germline V gene, CDR1 is SGHAT and CDR2 is FQNNGV. CDR3 in DNA: TGTGCCAGCAGCGTAACCGGCAATGAGCAGTTCTTC. Translation: CASSVTGNEQFF.

V is TRBV6-5 and J is TRBJ2-5; 7 bases are shared with TRBD1. V was pared by 6 bases and J by 3 bases, with 7 bases of the junction left unmatched. The germline V gene encodes CDR1 MNHEY and CDR2 SVGAGI. The CDR3 runs to 14 residues. CDR3 DNA: TGTGCCAGCAGCTCGACAGGGAATGAAGAGACCCAGTACTTC. It encodes CASSSTGNEETQYF.

This chain links TRBV4-1 with TRBJ2-5; 7 nucleotides agree with TRBD2. V was clipped by 0 bases and J by 7 bases; unmatched bases: 11. Germline V gene data show CDR1 as MGHRA and CDR2 as YSYEKL. CDR3 length equals 16 residues. The CDR3 nucleotides read TGCGCCAGCAGCCAAGATCAGGTACCCCGGGAGGTGACCCAGTACTTC. The encoded protein is CASSQDQVPREVTQYF.

V usage is TRBV5-1 and J usage is TRBJ2-1, with 15 bases matching TRBD2. The germline V gene encodes CDR1 SGHRS and CDR2 YFSETQ. With 4 bases clipped from V and 4 bases from J, the junction kept 6 bases outside the gene matches. The CDR3 runs to 17 residues. The CDR3 sequence is CASSRGLAGGLYNEQFF. The CDR3 DNA reads as TGCGCCAGCAGCCGGGGACTAGCGGGGGGCCTTTACAATGAGCAGTTCTTC.

The chain recombines TRBV18 with TRBJ2-2, with D perhaps matching TRBD2 (5 bases). The germline gives CDR1 KGHSH, CDR2 LQKENI. This CDR3 comprises 14 residues. Trimming shortened V by 3 bases and J by 13 bases, and 18 bases separated the two germline ends. CDR3 DNA: TGTGCCAGCTCACCGAAAGCCGGGATTGTTGGGCTGTTTTTT. Protein product: CASSPKAGIVGLFF. Full variable domain (missing parts from reference TRBV18 and TRBJ2-2): NAGVMQNPRHLVRRRGQEARLRCSPMKGHSHVYWYRQLPEEGLKFMVYLQKENIIDESGMPKERFSAEFPKEGPSILRIQQVVRGDSAAYFCASSPKAGIVGLFFGEGSRLTVL.

This rearrangement joins TRBV28 to TRBJ1-1; D may be TRBD1 (6 bases). This CDR3 is built from 17 residues. V shed 6 bases and J shed 3 bases, with 23 bases lying between them. Germline CDR1 reads MDHEN; CDR2 reads SYDVKM. CDR3 loop: CASSSTTIQGWDTEAFF. CDR3 sequence (DNA): TGTGCCAGCAGCTCAACGACAATACAGGGATGGGACACTGAAGCTTTCTTT.

CDR3 coding DNA: TGTGCCAGCAGCCCGACAGGCACAGATACGCAGTATTTT. Its translation is CASSPTGTDTQYF. The V gene is TRBV7-7, the J gene TRBJ2-3, with TRBD1 as a possible D gene (5 bases). The CDR3 covers 13 residues. Trimming left V 5 bases short and J 1 base short, with 7 bases between. CDR1 and CDR2 from the germline V gene are SSHAT and FNYEAQ (reference sequence).

The chain recombines TRBV28 with TRBJ2-1; D not certain. CDR1 MDHEN and CDR2 SYDVKM come from the germline V gene. The V end lost 8 bases, the J end lost 1 base, and 12 bases lay between the germline ends. This CDR3 has 14 residues. This CDR3 is CASSQVASYNEQFF. Written as DNA, the CDR3 is TGTGCCAGCTCCCAAGTAGCTTCCTACAATGAGCAGTTCTTC.

The chain recombines TRBV7-2 with TRBJ2-4; 11 bases align to TRBD1. J was trimmed by 9 bases and V by 8 bases; bases with no gene match: 6. Germline lookup yields CDR1 SGHTA and CDR2 FQGNSA. The CDR3 totals 13 residues. The CDR3 is CASGQGALGIQYF. The CDR3 DNA reads TGTGCCAGCGGACAGGGGGCATTAGGCATTCAGTACTTC.

The V gene is TRBV27, the J gene TRBJ1-2; unclear D gene. V gave up 10 bases and J gave up 4 bases, with 16 bases separating them. Per the germline V gene, CDR1 is MNHEY and CDR2 is SMNVEV (reference sequence). This CDR3 has 13 residues. The CDR3 loop is CATEYGNIYGYTF. CDR3 nucleotides: TGTGCCACCGAGTACGGGAACATCTATGGCTACACCTTC.

The CDR3 loop is CAGDRDRASGNTIYF. Here the CDR3 DNA reads TGTGCCGGGGACCGGGACAGGGCTTCTGGAAACACCATATATTTT. The gene calls are TRBV2 and TRBJ1-3; 9 nucleotides agree with TRBD1. The trim removed 11 bases at V and 1 base at J, leaving 9 bases unmatched. This CDR3 has 15 residues. Germline V gene lookup returns CDR1 SNHLY and CDR2 FYNNEI.

J is TRBJ2-3 and V is TRBV7-2; D is undetermined. CDR1 SGHTA and CDR2 FQGNSA come from the germline V gene. V was cut by 1 base and J by 0 bases, with 5 bases left in between. The CDR3 runs 14 residues. CDR3: CASSLVSSTDTQYF. The CDR3 nucleotides read TGTGCCAGCAGCTTAGTTAGTAGCACAGATACGCAGTATTTT. The full variable domain, completed using reference TRBV7-2 and TRBJ2-3, is GAGVSQSPSNKVTEKGKDVELRCDPISGHTALYWYRQSLGQGLEFLIYFQGNSAPDKSGLPSDRFSAERTGGSVSTLTIQRTQQEDSAVYLCASSLVSSTDTQYFGPGTRLTVL.

This chain joins TRBV5-1 and TRBJ2-5, with D tentatively TRBD1 (5 bases). CDR3 length: 13 amino acids. The V end lost 4 bases, the J end lost 1 base, and 8 bases lay between the germline ends. Germline-derived CDR1 and CDR2 are SGHRS and YFSETQ. This CDR3 is CASSRQPQETQYF. The CDR3 bases are TGCGCCAGCAGCCGACAGCCCCAAGAGACCCAGTACTTC.

In regard to this clone: Sequence at one end of the junction differs from germline and may be a read error. The rearrangement joins TRBV7-9 to TRBJ1-1, with D unresolved. The CDR3 has 11 residues. Germline CDR1 is SEHNR and CDR2 is FQNEAQ (reference sequence). The CDR3 coding sequence is TGTGCCAGCAGCCCATCCACTGAAGCTCTCTTT. Its protein product is CASSPSTEALF.

V is TRBV29-1 and J is TRBJ1-2; a possible D gene is TRBD1 (6 bases). V lost 2 bases, J lost 8 bases, and 18 bases lay in between. Germline V gene sequence: CDR1 SQVTM, CDR2 ANQGSEA. There are 14 residues in the CDR3. The CDR3 loop is CSVEIGPGVGGYTF. CDR3 coding DNA: TGCAGCGTTGAAATTGGACCAGGGGTAGGCGGCTACACCTTC. The entire variable domain, with the rest obtained from reference TRBV29-1 and TRBJ1-2, is as follows: SAVISQKPSRDICQRGTSLTIQCQVDSQVTMMFWYRQQPGQSLTLIATANQGSEATYESGFVIDKFPISRPNLTFSTLTVSNMSPEDSSIYLCSVEIGPGVGGYTFGSGTRLTVV.

The chain combines TRBV9 with TRBJ2-5, with D tentatively TRBD2 (6 bases). CDR1 is SGDLS, CDR2 YYNGEE, per germline. The CDR3 extends over 14 amino acids. The V end lost 4 bases, the J end lost 5 bases, and 15 bases lay between the germline ends. CDR3 DNA sequence: TGTGCCAGCAGCCCCAGACTAGGCGGGGAGACCCAGTACTTC. Amino acid sequence: CASSPRLGGETQYF.

The rearrangement joins TRBV6-1 to TRBJ2-3; 11 nucleotides align to TRBD2. The CDR3 is 16 residues long. V lost 1 base and J lost 4; bases outside the gene matches: 4. The germline gives CDR1 MNHNS, CDR2 SASEGT. Here the CDR3 reads CASSEVSGGAPDTQYF. The CDR3, as DNA: TGTGCCAGCAGTGAAGTTAGCGGGGGGGCCCCAGATACGCAGTATTTT.

This chain uses TRBV7-6 with TRBJ2-7; TRBD1 agrees at 9 bases. The CDR3 covers 15 residues. V gave up 5 bases and J gave up 0 bases; unmatched junction bases: 5. Germline V gene sequence: CDR1 SGHVS, CDR2 FNYEAQ. In DNA, the CDR3 is TGTGCCAGCAGCCCCGGGACAGGGCTCTCCTACGAGCAGTACTTC. It encodes CASSPGTGLSYEQYF.

V is TRBV7-8 and J is TRBJ2-5, with 8 bases matching TRBD2. Germline-derived CDR1 and CDR2 are SGHVS and FQNEAQ. Trimming cost V 1 base and J 5 bases; bases outside gene matches: 0. The CDR3 is 13 residues long. The DNA of the CDR3 is TGTGCCAGCAGCTTAGGACTAGCGGAGACCCAGTACTTC. Translating gives CASSLGLAETQYF.

The chain links TRBV18 to TRBJ1-1; 8 bases match TRBD1. V shed 5 bases and J 3 bases; nucleotides not matched to a gene: 5. The germline gives CDR1 KGHSH, CDR2 LQKENI. The CDR3 has 14 residues. In DNA form, the CDR3 reads TGTGCCAGCTCAACGCAGGGGGCGGACACTGAAGCTTTCTTT. It yields the protein CASSTQGADTEAFF.